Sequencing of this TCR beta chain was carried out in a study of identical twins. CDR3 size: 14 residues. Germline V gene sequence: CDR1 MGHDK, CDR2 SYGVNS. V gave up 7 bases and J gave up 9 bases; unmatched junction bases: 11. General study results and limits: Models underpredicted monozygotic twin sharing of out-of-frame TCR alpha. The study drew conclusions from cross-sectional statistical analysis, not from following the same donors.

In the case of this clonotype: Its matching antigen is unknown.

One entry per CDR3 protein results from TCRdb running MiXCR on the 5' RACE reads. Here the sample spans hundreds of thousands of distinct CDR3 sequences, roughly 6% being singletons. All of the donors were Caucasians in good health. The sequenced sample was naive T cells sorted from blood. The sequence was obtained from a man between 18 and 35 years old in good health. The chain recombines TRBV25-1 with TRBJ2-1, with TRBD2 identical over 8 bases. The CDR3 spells CASTPNGRAGEQFF. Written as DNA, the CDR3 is TGTGCCAGCACCCCCAACGGGAGGGCCGGTGAGCAGTTCTTC.